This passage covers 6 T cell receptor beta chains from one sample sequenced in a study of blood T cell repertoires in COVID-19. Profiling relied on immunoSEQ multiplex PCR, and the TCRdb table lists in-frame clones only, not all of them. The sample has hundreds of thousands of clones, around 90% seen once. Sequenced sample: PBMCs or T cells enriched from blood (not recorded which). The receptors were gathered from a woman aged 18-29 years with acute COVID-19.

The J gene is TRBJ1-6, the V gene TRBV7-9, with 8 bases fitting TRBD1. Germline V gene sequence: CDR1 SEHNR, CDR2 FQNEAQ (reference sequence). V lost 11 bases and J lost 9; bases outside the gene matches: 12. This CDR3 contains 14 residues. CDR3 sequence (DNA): TGTGCCCTCAGGGGGCAGGGACGAGGTTCACCCCTCCACTTT. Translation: CALRGQGRGSPLHF.

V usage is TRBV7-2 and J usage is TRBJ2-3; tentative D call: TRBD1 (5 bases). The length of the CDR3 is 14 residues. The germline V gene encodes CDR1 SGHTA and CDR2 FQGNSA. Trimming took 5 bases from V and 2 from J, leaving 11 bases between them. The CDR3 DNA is TGTGCCAGCAGCCCCCAGGGCACCACAGATACGCAGTATTTT. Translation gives CASSPQGTTDTQYF. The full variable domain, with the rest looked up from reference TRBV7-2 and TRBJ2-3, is GAGVSQSPSNKVTEKGKDVELRCDPISGHTALYWYRQSLGQGLEFLIYFQGNSAPDKSGLPSDRFSAERTGGSVSTLTIQRTQQEDSAVYLCASSPQGTTDTQYFGPGTRLTVL.

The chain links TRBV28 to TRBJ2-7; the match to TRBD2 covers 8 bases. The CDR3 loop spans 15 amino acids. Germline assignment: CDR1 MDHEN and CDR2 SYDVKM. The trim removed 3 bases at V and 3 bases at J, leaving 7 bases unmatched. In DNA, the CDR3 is TGTGCCAGCAGTTTCACGGGACTAGGTATCTACGAGCAGTACTTC. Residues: CASSFTGLGIYEQYF.

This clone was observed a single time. This CDR3 is CASRVDYTNTGELFF. In DNA form, the CDR3 reads TGTGCCAGCAGGGTGGACTATACGAACACCGGGGAGCTGTTTTTT. This chain connects TRBV5-4 to TRBJ2-2, with D possibly matching TRBD2 (6 bases). Trimming cost V 5 bases and J 0 bases, with 11 bases left between them. Germline lookup yields CDR1 SGHNT and CDR2 YYREEE (reference sequence). CDR3 length: 15 residues.

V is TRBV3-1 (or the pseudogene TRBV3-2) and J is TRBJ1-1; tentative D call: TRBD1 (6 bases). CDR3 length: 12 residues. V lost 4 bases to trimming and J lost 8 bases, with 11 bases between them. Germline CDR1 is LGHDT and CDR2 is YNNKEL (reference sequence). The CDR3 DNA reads TGTGCCAGCAGCCCGCAGAGGGGGGAAGCTTTCTTT. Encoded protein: CASSPQRGEAFF.

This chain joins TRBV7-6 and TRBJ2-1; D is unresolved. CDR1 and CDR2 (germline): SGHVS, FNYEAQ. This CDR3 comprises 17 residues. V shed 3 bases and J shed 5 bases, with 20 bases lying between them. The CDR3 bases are TGTGCCAGCAGCTTCCGTGAGCGCCTCCCGTATGACAATGAGCAGTTCTTC. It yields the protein CASSFRERLPYDNEQFF. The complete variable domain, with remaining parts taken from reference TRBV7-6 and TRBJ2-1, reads GAGVSQSPRYKVTKRGQDVALRCDPISGHVSLYWYRQALGQGPEFLTYFNYEAQQDKSGLPNDRFSAERPEGSISTLTIQRTEQRDSAMYRCASSFRERLPYDNEQFFGPGTRLTVL.